The present entry profiles one T cell receptor beta chain with its context. Primers for the PCR totalled 60 Vbeta and 13 Jbeta. Some clones are missing from TCRdb's copy, which holds only in-frame ones; the method was immunoSEQ multiplex PCR. Of 95,000 to 150,000 clones listed, 77% were seen once; the top ten hold around 3.5%. Germline V CDR1 and CDR2: SNHLY, FYNNEI. There are 17 residues in the CDR3. Trimming took 4 bases from V and 0 from J; bases not matched to a gene: 6. This sample is drawn from a study of cytomegalovirus exposure and HLA in healthy donors. What was sequenced was PBMCs. The receptor comes from a human donor in good health. This chain links TRBV2 with TRBJ2-6; the match to TRBD1 covers 7 bases. The CDR3 coding sequence is TGTGCCAGCAGTGCATTGGCAGGGGGCTCTGGGGCCAACGTCCTGACTTTC. This sequence encodes CASSALAGGSGANVLTF.